This TCR beta chain was observed in a study of T cell responses to AZD1222 COVID-19 vaccine. This CDR3 contains 13 residues. V lost 5 bases and J 0 bases, leaving 7 bases between the germline ends. Sequencing was performed with immunoSEQ multiplex PCR; in TCRdb, only in-frame clones are kept and a portion is missing. The sample lists approximately 170,000 clones, around 87% occurring once. The J gene is TRBJ1-2, the V gene TRBV12-3 or TRBV12-4; D remains unclear. The starting material was peripheral blood, obtained on day 0 of AZD1222 vaccination. The origin of this receptor is an adult in good health. Written as DNA, the CDR3 is TGTGCCAGCAGTACCCCATCTAACTATGGCTACACCTTC. Encoded protein: CASSTPSNYGYTF.